The rows below give T cell receptor beta chains drawn from one sample of a study of cytotoxic CD8 clonotypes in ibrutinib-treated CLL. Sequencing used immunoSEQ multiplex PCR; TCRdb keeps in-frame clones, though not all of them. The table records over 250,000 clones, 60% to 80% of them present only once. The sample consisted of PBMCs, taken at disease progression, from a patient treated with ibrutinib. The receptor source for this set is a human donor with chronic lymphocytic leukemia. Each CDR3 is given with its conserved first and last residue. Each record gives: D gene, V gene, J gene, CDR3 length, clone size, CDR3 DNA, CDR3 protein. D genes are given only for firm matches. Clone sizes are given selectively: once, few, many, or a class where the clone is expanded.

>-|TRBV11-3|TRBJ1-1|15|-
TGTGCCAGCAGCCAAGCCGGGGCTATGAACACTGAAGCTTTCTTT
CASSQAGAMNTEAFF
>TRBD1|TRBV7-6|TRBJ2-7|14|-
TGTGCCAGCAGCCTGGTGACAGGGGCGGGCGAGCAGTACTTC
CASSLVTGAGEQYF
>-|TRBV2|TRBJ2-7|12|-
TGTGCCAGCAGTAGGGAGGAGCCCGAGCAGTACTTC
CASSREEPEQYF
>-|TRBV7-2|TRBJ2-2|16|-
TGTGCCAGCAGCATTAACCGGGACTTAAACACCGGGGAGCTGTTTTTT
CASSINRDLNTGELFF
>TRBD1|TRBV7-6|TRBJ2-5|16|once
TGTGCCAGCAGCTTAGCCCCGGGACAGGAGCAAGAGACCCAGTACTTC
CASSLAPGQEQETQYF
>-|TRBV2|TRBJ2-1|15|-
TGTGCCAGCAGGCTACCAGGCCTCTCCTACAATGAGCAGTTCTTC
CASRLPGLSYNEQFF
>-|TRBV4-3|TRBJ1-5|15|-
TGCGCCAGCAGCCTAGGGTTCGGGAGCAATCAGCCCCAGCATTTT
CASSLGFGSNQPQHF
>TRBD1|TRBV9|TRBJ1-1|16|once
TGTGCCAGCAGCGCCCATGACAGGGACATGAACACTGAAGCTTTCTTT
CASSAHDRDMNTEAFF
>TRBD1|TRBV6-5|TRBJ2-7|14|-
TGTGCCAGCAGTCACGGGACAGGGGGCCACGAGCAGTACTTC
CASSHGTGGHEQYF
>-|TRBV5-1|TRBJ2-7|15|-
TGCGCCAGCAGCTTGGGTTCTGGGCCCTCCTACGAGCAGTACTTC
CASSLGSGPSYEQYF
>TRBD1|TRBV5-6|TRBJ1-5|14|-
TGTGCCAGCAGCCCAGGACAGGGGGCTCAGCCCCAGCATTTT
CASSPGQGAQPQHF
>TRBD1|TRBV13|TRBJ1-5|17|once
TGTGCCAGCAGCACGGGCCCGGACAGGATACTTAATCAGCCCCAGCATTTT
CASSTGPDRILNQPQHF
>-|TRBV19|TRBJ1-2|16|-
TGTGCCAGTAGTAACCGGGCACACGGACTCCCTTATGGCTACACCTTC
CASSNRAHGLPYGYTF
>-|TRBV5-1|TRBJ2-1|13|few
TGCGCCAGCAGCCTCCCTGGGGCCTATGAGCAGTTCTTC
CASSLPGAYEQFF
>-|TRBV28|TRBJ1-1|16|-
TGTGCCAGCACCCTCATCCGTGCGGGGAAAGGGCAAGGGGCTTTCTTT
CASTLIRAGKGQGAFF
>TRBD2|TRBV6-1|TRBJ2-7|15|-
TGTGCCAGCAGGGAGCGGGGGCAGGGGCTCTACGAGCAGTACTTC
CASRERGQGLYEQYF
>-|TRBV7-6|TRBJ2-1|14|-
TGTGCCAGCAGCTTTACTCGGCCTTACAATGAGCAGTTCTTC
CASSFTRPYNEQFF
>TRBD1|TRBV6-6|TRBJ1-2|15|few
TGTGCCAGCACAGAGCTGATGGGACAGACAAATGGCTACACCTTC
CASTELMGQTNGYTF
>-|TRBV18|TRBJ2-3|13|-
TGTGCCAGCTCACCCCCCCACGGGGAGGCGCAGTATTTT
CASSPPHGEAQYF
>-|TRBV9|TRBJ1-5|13|-
TGTGCCAGCAGCACCGCGGGCAATCAGCCCCAGCATTTT
CASSTAGNQPQHF
>TRBD1|TRBV4-3|TRBJ2-1|15|-
TGCGCCAGCAGCCCCCGGGACAGGATACACAATGAGCAGTTCTTC
CASSPRDRIHNEQFF
>-|TRBV7-9|TRBJ2-2|17|-
TGTGCCAGCAGCCAACCTCCCGGGACGTTTAACACCGGGGAGCTGTTTTTT
CASSQPPGTFNTGELFF
>TRBD2|TRBV28|TRBJ2-1|13|-
TGTGCCAGCGTAACTAGCGGGGACAATGAGCAGTTCTTC
CASVTSGDNEQFF
>-|TRBV5-1|TRBJ1-1|13|few
TGCGCCAGCAGCTTGAGTGCACAGGGACAAGCTTTCTTT
CASSLSAQGQAFF
>-|TRBV28|TRBJ1-3|15|-
TGTGCCAGCAGTTTACTGGGGTTGGGAGGAAACACCATATATTTT
CASSLLGLGGNTIYF
>-|TRBV9|TRBJ2-2|16|-
TGTGCCAGCAGCAAACGGGACGTCCTGAACACCGGGGAGCTGTTTTTT
CASSKRDVLNTGELFF
>-|TRBV7-8|TRBJ1-6|16|few
TGTGCCAGCAGCGCGCGAGGGTGGCTTTATAATTCACCCCTCCACTTT
CASSARGWLYNSPLHF
>TRBD1|TRBV18|TRBJ1-4|15|-
TGTGCCAGCTCACCAGCGACAGGGTCTTTCGAAAAACTGTTTTTT
CASSPATGSFEKLFF
>-|TRBV4-1|TRBJ1-3|15|-
TGCGCCAGCAGCCAAAAGCGGGGCTCTGGAAACACCATATATTTT
CASSQKRGSGNTIYF
>-|TRBV5-1|TRBJ2-7|16|-
TGCGCCAGCAGCTCCAAACCCCTCGGGGAGAGCTACGAGCAGTACTTC
CASSSKPLGESYEQYF
>-|TRBV5-1|TRBJ2-7|15|-
TGCGCCAGCAGCTTGGACCTAGCGTCGGTGGCCGAGCAGTACTTC
CASSLDLASVAEQYF
>TRBD1|TRBV10-3|TRBJ2-5|13|few
TGTGCCATCAGGATGACAGGGGAAGAGACCCAGTACTTC
CAIRMTGEETQYF
>-|TRBV6-6|TRBJ1-2|15|once
TGTGCCAGCAGTTATTCAGGAGGGACTAACTATGGCTACACCTTC
CASSYSGGTNYGYTF
>-|TRBV5-1|TRBJ1-2|13|once
TGCGCCAGCAGACCAGACAGCAACTATGGCTACACCTTC
CASRPDSNYGYTF
>-|TRBV10-2|TRBJ2-7|11|-
TGCGCCAGTTTAAGCAACTACGAGCAGTACTTC
CASLSNYEQYF
>TRBD1|TRBV2|TRBJ2-5|14|-
TGTGCCAGCAGACCCGGGACAGGGAGGGAGACCCAGTACTTC
CASRPGTGRETQYF
>-|TRBV7-8|TRBJ2-6|15|-
TGTGCCAGCAGCTATATGAGCTCTGGGGCCAACGTCCTGACTTTC
CASSYMSSGANVLTF
>-|TRBV2|TRBJ2-1|14|-
TGTGCCAGCAGTGAAGTAGTGGGGTACAATGAGCAGTTCTTC
CASSEVVGYNEQFF
>-|TRBV5-1|TRBJ2-6|16|once
TGCGCCAGCAGCTTGGGGCCCGGGGCTGGGGCCAACGTCCTGACTTTC
CASSLGPGAGANVLTF